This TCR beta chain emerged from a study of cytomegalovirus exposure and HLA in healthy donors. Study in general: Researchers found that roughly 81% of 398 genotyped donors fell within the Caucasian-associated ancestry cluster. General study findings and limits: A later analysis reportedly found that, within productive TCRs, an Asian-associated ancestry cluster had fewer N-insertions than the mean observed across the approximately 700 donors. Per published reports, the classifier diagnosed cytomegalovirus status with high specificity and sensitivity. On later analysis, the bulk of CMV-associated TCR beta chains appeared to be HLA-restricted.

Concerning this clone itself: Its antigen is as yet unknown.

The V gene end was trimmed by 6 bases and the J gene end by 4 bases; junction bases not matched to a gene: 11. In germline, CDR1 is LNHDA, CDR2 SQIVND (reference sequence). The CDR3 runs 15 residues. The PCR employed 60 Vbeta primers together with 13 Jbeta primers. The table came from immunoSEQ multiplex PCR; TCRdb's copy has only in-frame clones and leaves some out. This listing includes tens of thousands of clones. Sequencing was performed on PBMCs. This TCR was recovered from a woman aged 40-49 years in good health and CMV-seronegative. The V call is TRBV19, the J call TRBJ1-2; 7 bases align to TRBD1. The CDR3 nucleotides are TGTGCCAGTAGCGTCGACAGGGATCGCGGCTATGGCTACACCTTC. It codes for CASSVDRDRGYGYTF.